What follows are 17 T cell receptor beta chains derived from one specimen sequenced in a study of T cell changes during pregnancy in multiple sclerosis. Measured with immunoSEQ multiplex PCR; TCRdb has only the in-frame clones, and not every one. Of about 100,000 clones in the sample, approximately 92% were seen once. Material: peripheral blood, obtained in the second trimester of pregnancy. These receptors were obtained from a female donor with multiple sclerosis, enrolled in a pregnancy study.

V and J are TRBV27 and TRBJ1-2; D might be TRBD1 (5 bases). The CDR3 runs 13 residues. V shed 3 bases and J shed 4 bases, with 9 bases lying between them. Germline values: CDR1 MNHEY, CDR2 SMNVEV (reference sequence). The CDR3 DNA reads as TGTGCCAGCAGTTTTATGGGGGGCTATGGCTACACCTTC. Translated: CASSFMGGYGYTF.

V gene TRBV6-5 combines with J gene TRBJ1-5; the D gene is possibly TRBD1 (5 bases). The germline V and J ends were trimmed by 5 bases and 0 bases, with 5 bases remaining between them. Germline V CDR1 and CDR2: MNHEY, SVGAGI. The CDR3 is made up of 13 amino acids. The CDR3 sequence is CASSGHSNQPQHF. As DNA, the CDR3 is TGTGCCAGCAGTGGACATAGCAATCAGCCCCAGCATTTT.

This chain connects TRBV6-1 to TRBJ1-2; D is possibly TRBD1 (6 bases). With 1 base removed from V and 5 bases from J, the gap between germline ends came to 14 bases. The germline gives CDR1 MNHNS, CDR2 SASEGT. CDR3 length: 15 amino acids. CDR3 DNA: TGTGCCAGCAGTGAAGTTAGTACAGGGCAGTATGGCTACACCTTC. Encoded protein: CASSEVSTGQYGYTF.

This chain uses TRBV27 with TRBJ2-1, with 12 bases lining up with TRBD2. This CDR3 is 16 amino acids long. The germline V gene has CDR1 MNHEY and CDR2 SMNVEV (reference sequence). Losses at the gene ends were 4 bases for V and 7 bases for J; bases not matched to a gene: 8. This CDR3 is CASSSWTSGKRNEQFF. Written as DNA, the CDR3 is TGTGCCAGCAGTTCATGGACTAGCGGGAAAAGAAATGAGCAGTTCTTC.

This clone has just a few counts. The V call is TRBV18, the J call TRBJ1-5; D is unclear. With 4 bases removed from V and 0 bases from J, the gap between germline ends came to 13 bases. Germline V gene lookup returns CDR1 KGHSH and CDR2 LQKENI. The CDR3 consists of 16 residues. CDR3 amino acids: CASSRYGRDSNQPQHF. As DNA, the CDR3 is TGTGCCAGCTCACGGTATGGACGGGATAGCAATCAGCCCCAGCATTTT.

The DNA of the CDR3 is TGTGCCAGCAGCCAGGGGTGGGAGCAGTACTTC. Translation: CASSQGWEQYF. V gene TRBV7-9 combines with J gene TRBJ2-7; D is possibly TRBD1 (6 bases). This CDR3 has 11 residues. The germline gives CDR1 SEHNR, CDR2 FQNEAQ (reference sequence). V lost 5 bases to trimming and J lost 7 bases, with 9 bases between them. The full variable domain, rest sourced from reference TRBV7-9 and TRBJ2-7, is DTGVSQNPRHKITKRGQNVTFRCDPISEHNRLYWYRQTLGQGPEFLTYFQNEAQLEKSRLLSDRFSAERPKGSFSTLEIQRTEQGDSAMYLCASSQGWEQYFGPGTRLTVT.

This chain's CDR3 is CASSFTGQTTGELFF. CDR3 DNA: TGTGCCAGCAGCTTCACAGGCCAGACAACCGGGGAGCTGTTTTTT. The chain joins TRBV7-3 to TRBJ2-2; weak D call: TRBD1 (5 bases). Germline V lookup: CDR1 SGHTA, CDR2 FQGTGA. The CDR3 length is 15 residues. V was trimmed by 3 bases and J by 5 bases, leaving 13 bases between them.

V and J are TRBV28 and TRBJ2-3; possible D gene TRBD2, 5 bases. Per germline, CDR1 MDHEN and CDR2 SYDVKM. The CDR3 has 15 amino acids. V was clipped by 5 bases and J by 3 bases, with 15 bases between them. The CDR3 coding sequence is TGTGCCAGCAGTCGGCCGGGAACTATGACAGATACGCAGTATTTT. Translation gives CASSRPGTMTDTQYF.

The rearrangement joins TRBV14 to TRBJ2-5; 8 bases agree with TRBD2. The CDR3 totals 16 residues. Germline V gives CDR1 SGHDN, CDR2 FVKESK. V shed 4 bases and J 4 bases; nucleotides not matched to a gene: 11. This chain's CDR3 is CASSPQAGAPTETQYF. For the CDR3, the DNA is TGTGCCAGCAGCCCCCAAGCGGGGGCCCCAACAGAGACCCAGTACTTC.

The V and J genes are TRBV5-1 and TRBJ2-7, with D perhaps TRBD2 (5 bases). CDR1 SGHRS and CDR2 YFSETQ come from the germline V gene. Trimming removed 1 base from V and 1 base from J, with 6 bases in between. The CDR3 length is 13 residues. CDR3 amino acids: CASSLRDSYEQYF. CDR3 nucleotides: TGCGCCAGCAGCTTGCGGGATTCCTACGAGCAGTACTTC.

The gene calls are TRBV6-1 and TRBJ2-7, with 7 nucleotides matching TRBD2. The J segment lost 0 bases and the V segment lost 8 bases, leaving 7 bases of the junction unmatched. CDR1 and CDR2 (germline): MNHNS, SASEGT. This CDR3 has 14 residues. Written as DNA, the CDR3 is TGTGCCAGCCGGGGAGGGCTTCTCTCCTACGAGCAGTACTTC. As protein: CASRGGLLSYEQYF.

This clone was seen a handful of times. This rearrangement joins TRBV25-1 to TRBJ2-7; 8 nucleotides agree with TRBD1. J was trimmed by 2 bases and V by 4 bases; bases with no gene match: 7. Per the germline V gene, CDR1 is MGHDK and CDR2 is SYGVNS. The CDR3 is 15 residues long. CDR3 protein: CASSGLGTGTYEQYF. The CDR3 region has the DNA TGTGCCAGCAGTGGGCTCGGGACAGGCACCTACGAGCAGTACTTC.

The genes are TRBV7-7 and TRBJ2-3; possibly TRBD1 for D (5 bases). The CDR3 is 14 amino acids. V was cut by 1 base and J by 5 bases, with 10 bases left in between. The V gene's germline CDR1 is SSHAT and CDR2 FNYEAQ (reference sequence). The CDR3 coding sequence is TGTGCCAGCAGCTTAGGCCAGGGTGGAGATACGCAGTATTTT. This gives the protein CASSLGQGGDTQYF.

V usage is TRBV6-5 and J usage is TRBJ1-2, with a weak D call TRBD1 (6 bases). V lost 6 bases to trimming and J lost 6 bases, with 20 bases between them. Germline V gene data show CDR1 as MNHEY and CDR2 as SVGAGI. The CDR3 spans 15 residues. The CDR3 DNA reads TGTGCCAGCAGCCAGGAACCGGGGGGCGTTAATGGCTACACCTTC. Protein: CASSQEPGGVNGYTF.

The CDR3 sequence is CASSLGQGRNTIYF. As DNA, the CDR3 is TGTGCCAGCAGCCTGGGACAGGGTCGAAACACCATATATTTT. The J gene is TRBJ1-3, the V gene TRBV6-5, with TRBD1 matching 9 bases. This CDR3 contains 14 residues. Per germline, CDR1 MNHEY and CDR2 SVGAGI. The junction had 5 bases not matched to a gene; V was cut back by 6 bases and J by 5 bases.

The chain joins TRBV15 to TRBJ2-3; TRBD2 agrees at 9 bases. With 2 bases clipped from V and 0 bases from J, the junction kept 18 bases outside the gene matches. CDR1 is LNHNV, CDR2 YYDKDF, per germline (reference sequence). CDR3 size: 21 residues. The CDR3 spells CATSRYGLSSGGLTSTDTQYF. DNA of the CDR3: TGTGCCACCAGCAGATATGGCCTAAGTAGCGGGGGCCTAACTAGCACAGATACGCAGTATTTT.

The genes are TRBV28 and TRBJ2-2; a possible D gene is TRBD2 (6 bases). The length of the CDR3 is 16 residues. The V end lost 6 bases, the J end lost 0 bases, and 14 bases lay between the germline ends. CDR1 MDHEN and CDR2 SYDVKM come from the germline V gene. CDR3 sequence (DNA): TGTGCCAGCAGCTTGGCGGGACTCACGAACACCGGGGAGCTGTTTTTT. This gives the protein CASSLAGLTNTGELFF.